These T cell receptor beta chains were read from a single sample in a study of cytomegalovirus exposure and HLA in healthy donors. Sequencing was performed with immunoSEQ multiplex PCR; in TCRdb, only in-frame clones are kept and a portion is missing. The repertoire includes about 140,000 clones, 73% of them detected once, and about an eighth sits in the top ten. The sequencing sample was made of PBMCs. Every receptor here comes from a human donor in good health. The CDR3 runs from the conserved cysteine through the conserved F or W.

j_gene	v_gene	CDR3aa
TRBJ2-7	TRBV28	CASSLARQGDYEQYF
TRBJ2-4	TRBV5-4	CASSLKAAEDIQYF
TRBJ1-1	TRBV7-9	CASSLSGQQAFF
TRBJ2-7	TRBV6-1	CASKIGQGAYEQYF
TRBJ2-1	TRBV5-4	CASSLGWRGGQFF
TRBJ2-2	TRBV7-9	CSSSWPRDRVNTGELFF
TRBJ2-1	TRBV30	CAWSADFLREQFF
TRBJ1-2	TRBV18	CASSPDRFYGYTF
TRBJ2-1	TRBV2	CASSEAGLGNEQFF
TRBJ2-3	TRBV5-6	CASSLAGGISTDTQYF
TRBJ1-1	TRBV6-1	CASSETSYAGESDTEAFF
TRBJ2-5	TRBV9	CASSTGRTSIETQYF
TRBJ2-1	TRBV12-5	CASGAPGGYNEQFF
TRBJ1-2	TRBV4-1	CASSQEGQGFGYTF
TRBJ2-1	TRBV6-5	CASSPGQYNEQFF
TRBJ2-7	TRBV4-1	CASSAETQTYEQYF
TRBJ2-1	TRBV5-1	CASSFLASNEQFF
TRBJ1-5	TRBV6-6	CASSSGGSGPRPQHF
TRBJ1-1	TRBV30	CAWSVSVRTEAFF
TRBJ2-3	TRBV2	CATIPGGLSDTQYF